The 12 T cell receptor beta chains below all came from one sample that was sequenced in a study of T cell changes during pregnancy in multiple sclerosis. Generated by immunoSEQ multiplex PCR, the TCRdb table keeps only in-frame clones and is missing some. The sample shows roughly 52,000 clones, approximately 94% of them seen only once. The specimen comprised CD8+ T cells from peripheral blood mononuclear cells, sampled in the third trimester of pregnancy. Receptors originate from a female donor with multiple sclerosis, enrolled in a pregnancy study.

The rearrangement joins TRBV11-2 to TRBJ2-2, with TRBD1 matching 8 bases. CDR3 length: 15 amino acids. The trim removed 7 bases at V and 6 bases at J, leaving 10 bases unmatched. Germline lookup yields CDR1 SGHAT and CDR2 FQNNGV. CDR3 sequence reads: CASNTADRGPGELFF. The CDR3, as DNA: TGTGCCAGCAACACCGCCGACAGGGGACCCGGGGAGCTGTTTTTT.

V is TRBV10-2 and J is TRBJ2-1; 11 bases line up with TRBD2. Looked up from germline, CDR1 is WSHSY and CDR2 is SAAADI. CDR3 length: 15 residues. After removal of 4 bases from V and 7 bases from J, the junction contained 6 bases not matched to a gene. The CDR3 reads CASSGTSGLGNEQFF. The CDR3 DNA sequence: TGCGCCAGCAGTGGGACTAGCGGGCTAGGGAATGAGCAGTTCTTC.

The chain uses TRBV7-3 and TRBJ2-1; 7 bases are a match to TRBD2. With V trimmed by 0 bases and J by 3 bases, 8 bases remained unmatched. CDR1 and CDR2 (germline): SGHTA, FQGTGA. The CDR3 has 17 amino acids. The CDR3 DNA is TGTGCCAGCAGCTTAACTGGGAGGGACTCGAGCTACAATGAGCAGTTCTTC. This translates into CASSLTGRDSSYNEQFF. The entire variable domain, with the rest obtained from reference TRBV7-3 and TRBJ2-1, is as follows: GAGVSQTPSNKVTEKGKYVELRCDPISGHTALYWYRQSLGQGPEFLIYFQGTGAADDSGLPNDRFFAVRPEGSVSTLKIQRTERGDSAVYLCASSLTGRDSSYNEQFFGPGTRLTVL.

V gene TRBV27 combines with J gene TRBJ1-5; the D is unclear. In germline, CDR1 is MNHEY, CDR2 SMNVEV (reference sequence). Trimming left V 7 bases short and J 6 bases short, with 16 bases between. This CDR3 spans 14 amino acids. This CDR3 reads CASIEAGSRQPQHF. The DNA of the CDR3 is TGTGCCAGCATTGAAGCAGGAAGTCGTCAGCCCCAGCATTTT.

This chain uses TRBV19 with TRBJ2-1; D call uncertain. This CDR3 region has 13 residues. The germline V gene encodes CDR1 LNHDA and CDR2 SQIVND (reference sequence). The V and J ends lost 4 bases and 4 bases respectively, with 8 bases between them. The CDR3 DNA reads as TGTGCCAGTAGTAAATCTAGGTACAATGAGCAGTTCTTC. Its translation is CASSKSRYNEQFF.

The chain combines TRBV19 with TRBJ2-1; D may be TRBD2 (8 bases). V was cut by 6 bases and J by 3 bases, with 30 bases left in between. The CDR3 runs 20 residues. CDR1 and CDR2 (germline): LNHDA, SQIVND (reference sequence). CDR3 sequence (DNA): TGTGCCAGTAGCCAACAGGGGCCGAACCGGGTCGGGGGGGACTACAATGAGCAGTTCTTC. This codes for CASSQQGPNRVGGDYNEQFF.

The chain recombines TRBV4-3 with TRBJ2-3, with 8 bases aligning to TRBD2. CDR3 length equals 17 residues. Trimming at V came to 1 base and at J to 0 bases, leaving 6 bases not matched to a gene. Germline CDR1 is LGHNA and CDR2 is YSLEER. The CDR3 here is CASSQAPSGSSTDTQYF. As DNA, the CDR3 is TGCGCCAGCAGCCAAGCGCCTAGCGGGTCCAGCACAGATACGCAGTATTTT.

The chain recombines TRBV4-3 with TRBJ1-2; tentatively, D is TRBD1 (6 bases). The V end lost 0 bases, the J end lost 6 bases, and 17 bases lay between the germline ends. The CDR3 extends over 16 amino acids. CDR1 is LGHNA, CDR2 YSLEER, per germline. DNA for the CDR3: TGCGCCAGCAGCCAAGATTCCCAGGGGCCCGCGGATGGCTACACCTTC. It encodes CASSQDSQGPADGYTF.

This clone showed up just once. V is TRBV10-2 and J is TRBJ2-7; 11 bases line up with TRBD2. This CDR3 comprises 17 residues. CDR1 is WSHSY, CDR2 SAAADI, per germline. Unmatched junction bases numbered 16, after V lost 8 bases and J lost 4 bases. CDR3 nucleotides: TGCGCCAGCCGCTCGCTAGCGGGAGGCCCCCTTTGGTACGAGCAGTACTTC. Encoded protein: CASRSLAGGPLWYEQYF.

The chain carries TRBV5-6 and TRBJ2-7, with D perhaps TRBD1 (6 bases). V lost 0 bases, J lost 4 bases, and 8 bases lay in between. Germline V gene sequence: CDR1 SGHDT, CDR2 YYEEEE. The CDR3 sequence is 13 residues long. CDR3 amino acids: CASSLARGYEQYF. The CDR3 nucleotides are TGTGCCAGCAGCTTGGCCAGGGGATACGAGCAGTACTTC.

The genes are TRBV13 and TRBJ2-3, with TRBD2 identical over 7 bases. From germline, CDR1 is PRHDT and CDR2 FYEKMQ (reference sequence). Trimming at V came to 6 bases and at J to 6 bases, leaving 12 bases not matched to a gene. This CDR3 has 15 residues. The CDR3, as DNA: TGTGCCAGCAGACAAGGAGGGGAGGGACTGGATACGCAGTATTTT. This translates into CASRQGGEGLDTQYF.

The chain couples TRBV2 to TRBJ1-4; 8 bases match TRBD1. The germline V gene has CDR1 SNHLY and CDR2 FYNNEI. This CDR3 region has 12 residues. The ends lost 10 bases at V and 6 bases at J; junction bases unmatched: 4. The CDR3 DNA sequence: TGTGCCACAACAGGGGGTCATGAAAAACTGTTTTTT. As protein: CATTGGHEKLFF.